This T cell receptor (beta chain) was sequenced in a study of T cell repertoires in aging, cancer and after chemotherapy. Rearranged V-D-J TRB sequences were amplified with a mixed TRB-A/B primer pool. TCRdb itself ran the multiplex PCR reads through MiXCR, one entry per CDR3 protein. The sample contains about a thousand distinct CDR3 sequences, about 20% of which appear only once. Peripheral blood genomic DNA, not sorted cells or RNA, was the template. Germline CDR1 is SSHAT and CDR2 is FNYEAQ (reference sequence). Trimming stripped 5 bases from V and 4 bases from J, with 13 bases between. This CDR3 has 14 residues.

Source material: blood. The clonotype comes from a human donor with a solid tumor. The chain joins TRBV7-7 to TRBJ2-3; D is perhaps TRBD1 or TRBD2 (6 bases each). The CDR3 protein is CASSQTGGADTQYF. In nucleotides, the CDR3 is TGTGCCAGCAGCCAGACAGGAGGGGCAGATACGCAGTATTTT.